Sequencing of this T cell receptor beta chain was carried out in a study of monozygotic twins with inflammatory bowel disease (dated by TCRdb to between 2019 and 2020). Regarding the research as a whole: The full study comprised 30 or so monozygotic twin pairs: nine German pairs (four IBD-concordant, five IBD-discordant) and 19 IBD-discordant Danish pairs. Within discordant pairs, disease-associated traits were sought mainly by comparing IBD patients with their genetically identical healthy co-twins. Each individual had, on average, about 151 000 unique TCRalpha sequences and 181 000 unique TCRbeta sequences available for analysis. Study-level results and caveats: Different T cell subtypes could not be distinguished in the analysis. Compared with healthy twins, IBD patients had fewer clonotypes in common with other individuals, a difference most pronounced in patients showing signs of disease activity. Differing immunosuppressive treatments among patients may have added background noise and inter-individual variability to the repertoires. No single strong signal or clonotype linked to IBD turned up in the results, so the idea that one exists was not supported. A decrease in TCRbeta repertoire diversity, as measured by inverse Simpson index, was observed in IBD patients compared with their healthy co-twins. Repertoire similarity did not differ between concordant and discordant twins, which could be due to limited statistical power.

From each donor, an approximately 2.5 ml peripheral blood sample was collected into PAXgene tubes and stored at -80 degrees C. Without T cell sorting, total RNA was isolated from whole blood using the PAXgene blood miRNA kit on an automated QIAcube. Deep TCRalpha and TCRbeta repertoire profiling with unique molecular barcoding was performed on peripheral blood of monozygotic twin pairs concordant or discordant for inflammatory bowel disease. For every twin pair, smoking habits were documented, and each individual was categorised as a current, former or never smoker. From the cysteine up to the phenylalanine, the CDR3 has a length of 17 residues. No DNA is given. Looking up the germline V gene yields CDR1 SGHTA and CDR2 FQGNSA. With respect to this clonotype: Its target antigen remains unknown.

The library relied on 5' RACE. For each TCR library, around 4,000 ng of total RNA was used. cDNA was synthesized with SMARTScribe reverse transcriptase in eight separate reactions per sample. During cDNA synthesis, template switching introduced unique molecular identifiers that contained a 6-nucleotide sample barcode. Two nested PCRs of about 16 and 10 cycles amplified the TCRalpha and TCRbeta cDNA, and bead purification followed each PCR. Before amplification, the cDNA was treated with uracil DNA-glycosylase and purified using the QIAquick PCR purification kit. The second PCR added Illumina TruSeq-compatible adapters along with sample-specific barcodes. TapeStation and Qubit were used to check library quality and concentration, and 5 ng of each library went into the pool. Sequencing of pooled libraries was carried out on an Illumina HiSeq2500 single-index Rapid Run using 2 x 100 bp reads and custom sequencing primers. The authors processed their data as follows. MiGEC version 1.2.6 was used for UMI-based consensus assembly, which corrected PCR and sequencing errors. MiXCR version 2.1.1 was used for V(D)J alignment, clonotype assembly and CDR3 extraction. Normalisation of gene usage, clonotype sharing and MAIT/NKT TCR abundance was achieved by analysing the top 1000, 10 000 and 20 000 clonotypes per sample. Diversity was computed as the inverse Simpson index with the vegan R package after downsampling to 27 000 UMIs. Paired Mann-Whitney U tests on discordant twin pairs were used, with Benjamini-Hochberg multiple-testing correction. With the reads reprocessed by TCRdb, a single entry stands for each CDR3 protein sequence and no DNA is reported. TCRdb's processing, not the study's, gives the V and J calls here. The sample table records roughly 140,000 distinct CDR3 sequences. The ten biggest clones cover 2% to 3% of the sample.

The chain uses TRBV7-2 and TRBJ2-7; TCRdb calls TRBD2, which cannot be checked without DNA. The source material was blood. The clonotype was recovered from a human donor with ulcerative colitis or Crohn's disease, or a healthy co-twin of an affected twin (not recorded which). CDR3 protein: CASSLVAGGLPHYEQYF.